Listed below are T cell receptor beta chains from one sample, sequenced in a study of cytomegalovirus exposure and HLA in healthy donors. Produced via immunoSEQ multiplex PCR; TCRdb's table is partial and in-frame only. The data include 130,000 to 150,000 clones; the top ten clones carry less than 3%. What was sequenced was PBMCs. These receptor sequences come from a man aged 35 to 55 in good health and CMV-seronegative. CDR3s include the opening cysteine and the closing phenylalanine or tryptophan. Each record gives: CDR3 length, V gene, J gene, D gene, CDR3 DNA, CDR3 protein. The D gene is left open where the match is weak.

15	TRBV10-3	TRBJ2-1	.	TGTGCCACGGGACAAGGGGCCAAATCGAACAATGAGCAGTTCTTC	CATGQGAKSNNEQFF
12	TRBV29-1	TRBJ1-1	TRBD1	TGCAGCGTTAGACAGGGGGCGACTGAAGCTTTCTTT	CSVRQGATEAFF
14	TRBV5-5	TRBJ2-2	TRBD1	TGTGCCAGCAGCTGGGACAGGGTGACCGGGGAGCTGTTTTTT	CASSWDRVTGELFF
13	TRBV6-1	TRBJ2-7	TRBD1	TGTGCCAGCGGAGGGACAGGGACCGACGAGCAGTACTTC	CASGGTGTDEQYF
15	TRBV10-3	TRBJ2-7	TRBD1	TGTGCCATCAGAGGGGGACAGCCCGGCTCCTACGAGCAGTACTTC	CAIRGGQPGSYEQYF
17	TRBV11-2	TRBJ1-2	TRBD1	TGTGCCAGCAGCCGACTCACCGGACAGGGAGGGGGCTATGGCTACACCTTC	CASSRLTGQGGGYGYTF
15	TRBV29-1	TRBJ2-3	.	TGCAGCGTTGTAGGAGACGGCCCTAGCACAGATACGCAGTATTTT	CSVVGDGPSTDTQYF
18	TRBV4-2	TRBJ1-1	TRBD1	TGTGCCAGCAGCCAAGATGTAGGGACAGGGAAGTTGAAAACTGAAGCTTTCTTT	CASSQDVGTGKLKTEAFF
14	TRBV4-2	TRBJ1-5	.	TGTGCCAGCAGCCAAGACGGAGAGTATCAGCCCCAGCATTTT	CASSQDGEYQPQHF
13	TRBV6-1	TRBJ1-1	TRBD1	TGTGCCAGCAGCAAACAGGGGTACACTGAAGCTTTCTTT	CASSKQGYTEAFF
16	TRBV5-1	TRBJ2-7	.	TGCGCCAGCAGCTTGGCCAAGGAGGGTTTACTTTACGAGCAGTACTTC	CASSLAKEGLLYEQYF
15	TRBV27	TRBJ2-3	TRBD1	TGTGCCAGCATTAACCGGGACAGGGGAACAGATACGCAGTATTTT	CASINRDRGTDTQYF
13	TRBV5-1	TRBJ1-2	.	TGCGCCAGCAGCTTGGCCACAGGCCAGGGCTACACCTTC	CASSLATGQGYTF
15	TRBV5-4	TRBJ1-2	.	TGTGCCAGCAGCTTGGGTGACAGGCTTAACTATGGCTACACCTTC	CASSLGDRLNYGYTF
15	TRBV28	TRBJ1-5	.	TGTGCCAGCAGTGGTACAGGGTTAAGCAATCAGCCCCAGCATTTT	CASSGTGLSNQPQHF
17	TRBV5-4	TRBJ1-1	.	TGTGCCAGCAGCCAGCAGCTCGGGTTCTTAAGGCACACTGAAGCTTTCTTT	CASSQQLGFLRHTEAFF